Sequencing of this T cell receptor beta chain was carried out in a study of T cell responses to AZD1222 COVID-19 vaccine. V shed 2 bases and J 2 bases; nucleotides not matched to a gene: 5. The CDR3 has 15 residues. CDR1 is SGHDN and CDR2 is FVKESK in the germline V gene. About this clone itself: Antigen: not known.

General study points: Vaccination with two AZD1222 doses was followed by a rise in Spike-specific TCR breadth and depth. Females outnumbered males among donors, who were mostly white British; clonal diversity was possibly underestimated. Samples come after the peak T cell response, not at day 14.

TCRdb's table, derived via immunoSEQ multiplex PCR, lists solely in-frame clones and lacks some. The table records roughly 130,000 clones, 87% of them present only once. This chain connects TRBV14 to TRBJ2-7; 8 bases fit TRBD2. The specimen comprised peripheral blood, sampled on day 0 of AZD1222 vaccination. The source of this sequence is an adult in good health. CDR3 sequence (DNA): TGTGCCAGCAGCCAACGGTCGGGGGGGGCCTACGAGCAGTACTTC. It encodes CASSQRSGGAYEQYF.